This T cell receptor beta chain came from a study of response to subunit inactivated influenza vaccine. Notes on the study in general: Every seasonal influenza vaccination brings in few new T cells, the authors suggested.

This clonotype was seen only a few times. Its specificity is unknown. V shed 2 bases and J shed 6 bases, with 8 bases lying between them. The CDR3 consists of 13 residues. Germline CDR1 is SNHLY and CDR2 is FYNNEI. TCRdb itself ran the RT-PCR reads through MiXCR, one entry per CDR3 protein. The sample has around 540,000 distinct CDR3 sequences; roughly 10% are singletons. J is TRBJ1-5 and V is TRBV2; no firm D call. The sample here was PBMCs from blood, taken on the day of vaccination. This TCR came from a man between 50 and 59 years old who received an inactivated influenza vaccine. For the CDR3, the DNA is TGTGCCAGCAGTGAACTTCCGCGTCAGCCCCAGCATTTT. It encodes CASSELPRQPQHF.